These 20 T cell receptor beta chains were sequenced from one sample in a study of OX40 agonist ivuxolimab in advanced cancers. Here immunoSEQ multiplex PCR was the method, and the copy in TCRdb shows in-frame clones only, minus some. The sample includes 55,000 to 75,000 clones, roughly nine tenths of them seen just once. The input for sequencing was CD4+ or CD8+ T cells sorted from blood, taken in a trial of the OX40 agonist ivuxolimab. These receptors were taken from an adult with an advanced solid tumor such as melanoma, head and neck, liver or kidney cancer.

The chain joins TRBV15 to TRBJ2-3; the match to TRBD2 covers 7 bases. Per the germline V gene, CDR1 is LNHNV and CDR2 is YYDKDF (reference sequence). The trim removed 9 bases at V and 3 bases at J, leaving 15 bases unmatched. CDR3 length: 16 residues. The DNA of the CDR3 is TGTGCCACGGCCCTCAGCGGGGAATCGATAACAGATACGCAGTATTTT. This sequence encodes CATALSGESITDTQYF.

The chain links TRBV9 to TRBJ2-3; 9 bases map to TRBD2. The CDR3 has 17 residues. Trimming took 3 bases from V and 4 from J; bases not matched to a gene: 12. Germline V gene lookup returns CDR1 SGDLS and CDR2 YYNGEE. DNA of the CDR3: TGTGCCAGCAGCGCCCCCGTAGCGGGAGCGGTCCCAGATACGCAGTATTTT. Its protein is CASSAPVAGAVPDTQYF.

The chain employs TRBV29-1 and TRBJ2-3; 11 bases align to TRBD2. This CDR3 is built from 14 residues. J gave up 3 bases and V 3 bases, and 2 bases lay outside the gene matches. Germline V gene sequence: CDR1 SQVTM, CDR2 ANQGSEA. The CDR3 reads CSVERTSGTDTQYF. The CDR3 region has the DNA TGCAGCGTTGAGCGGACTAGCGGGACAGATACGCAGTATTTT.

The J gene is TRBJ1-4, the V gene TRBV4-1; D call uncertain. CDR1 MGHRA and CDR2 YSYEKL come from the germline V gene. Trimming took 0 bases from V and 7 from J, leaving 9 bases between them. The CDR3 contains 14 residues. The CDR3 protein is CASSQDQRTEKLFF. The DNA of the CDR3 is TGCGCCAGCAGCCAAGATCAGCGGACTGAAAAACTGTTTTTT.

The CDR3 DNA is TGTGCCAGCAGCTCATTACTAGCGGGAGGGCGCCATGAGCAGTTCTTC. Translation gives CASSSLLAGGRHEQFF. This chain uses TRBV7-2 with TRBJ2-1; 13 nucleotides match TRBD2. CDR3 length: 16 residues. The J segment lost 8 bases and the V segment lost 4 bases, leaving 8 bases of the junction unmatched. Germline V gene sequence: CDR1 SGHTA, CDR2 FQGNSA.

The gene calls are TRBV11-1 and TRBJ1-1; no clear D gene. Trimming took off 1 base at V and 4 bases at J, with 7 bases between the two ends. CDR1 SGHAT and CDR2 FQDESV come from the germline V gene (reference sequence). The CDR3 is 13 residues long. The CDR3 region is CASSLGPVTEAFF. The CDR3 coding sequence is TGTGCCAGCAGCTTAGGGCCGGTCACTGAAGCTTTCTTT.

V is TRBV25-1 and J is TRBJ1-1; weak D call: TRBD1 (5 bases). Germline CDR1 is MGHDK and CDR2 is SYGVNS. The CDR3 loop spans 15 amino acids. V lost 4 bases and J lost 0, with 12 bases in between. CDR3 protein: CASSAGDRLNTEAFF. The DNA for the CDR3 is TGTGCCAGCAGTGCTGGGGACCGACTGAACACTGAAGCTTTCTTT. The full variable domain, in which reference TRBV25-1 and TRBJ1-1 provide the parts outside the CDR3, is EADIYQTPRYLVIGTGKKITLECSQTMGHDKMYWYQQDPGMELHLIHYSYGVNSTEKGDLSSESTVSRIRTEHFPLTLESARPSHTSQYLCASSAGDRLNTEAFFGQGTRLTVV.

The rearrangement links TRBV4-3 to TRBJ2-2; D remains ambiguous. The V gene's germline CDR1 is LGHNA and CDR2 YSLEER. This CDR3 contains 14 residues. Between the trimmed V and J ends, which lost 0 bases and 8 bases, there was a span of 10 bases. The CDR3 DNA reads as TGCGCCAGCAGCCAAGATCGAGGACCGGGGGAGCTGTTTTTT. This gives the protein CASSQDRGPGELFF.

This clone is medium-sized (0.01 to 0.1%). The chain links TRBV5-8 to TRBJ1-1; TRBD1 agrees at 8 bases. J was trimmed by 2 bases and V by 4 bases; bases with no gene match: 7. There are 15 residues in the CDR3. Germline CDR1 reads SGHTS; CDR2 reads YDEGEE. The DNA of the CDR3 is TGTGCCAGCAGCCTAGACAGGGGTACCAACACTGAAGCTTTCTTT. It codes for CASSLDRGTNTEAFF.

This chain connects TRBV11-2 to TRBJ2-1, with D perhaps matching TRBD2 (5 bases). The germline V gene encodes CDR1 SGHAT and CDR2 FQNNGV. This CDR3 is 17 amino acids long. Trimming removed 3 bases from V and 1 base from J, with 16 bases in between. The CDR3 coding sequence is TGTGCCAGCAGCTTCCTACGGGGTCAGGATTCCTACAATGAGCAGTTCTTC. Its translation is CASSFLRGQDSYNEQFF.

This chain uses TRBV13 with TRBJ2-3, with D possibly TRBD2 on 7 matching bases. The V gene lost 4 bases and the J gene lost 1 base, with 12 bases spanning the gap. Germline V gene lookup returns CDR1 PRHDT and CDR2 FYEKMQ (reference sequence). The CDR3 sequence is 15 residues long. CDR3: CASSWGGRGTDTQYF. The DNA of the CDR3 is TGTGCCAGCAGCTGGGGGGGCCGGGGCACAGATACGCAGTATTTT.

V gene TRBV28 combines with J gene TRBJ2-7; D is perhaps TRBD2 (6 bases). Germline CDR1 is MDHEN and CDR2 is SYDVKM. This CDR3 has 17 amino acids. The V gene lost 1 base and the J gene lost 1 base, with 17 bases spanning the gap. The CDR3 region is CASSLFREAVFSYEQYF. The CDR3 DNA is TGTGCCAGCAGTTTATTCAGGGAGGCCGTCTTTTCCTACGAGCAGTACTTC.

The genes are TRBV4-3 and TRBJ2-5; possibly TRBD2 for D (5 bases). Trimming cost V 3 bases and J 1 base, with 9 bases left between them. Germline V gene lookup returns CDR1 LGHNA and CDR2 YSLEER. This CDR3 is built from 14 residues. The CDR3 spells CASSQDWFQETQYF. The DNA for the CDR3 is TGCGCCAGCAGCCAGGACTGGTTCCAAGAGACCCAGTACTTC.

The rearrangement links TRBV7-2 to TRBJ1-3; unclear D gene. Trimming took 3 bases from V and 0 from J, leaving 6 bases between them. The CDR3 runs to 14 residues. Germline V gene data show CDR1 as SGHTA and CDR2 as FQGNSA. As DNA, the CDR3 is TGTGCCAGCAGCTTTTGGGGCTCTGGAAACACCATATATTTT. Amino acids: CASSFWGSGNTIYF.

This clone appeared a few times. The V and J genes are TRBV28 and TRBJ1-1; D not resolved. Trimming took off 5 bases at V and 1 base at J, with 5 bases between the two ends. CDR1 is MDHEN and CDR2 is SYDVKM in the germline V gene. The CDR3 runs to 12 residues. CDR3 DNA sequence: TGTGCCAGCAGTATCGGGAACACTGAAGCTTTCTTT. Amino acid sequence: CASSIGNTEAFF.

The J gene is TRBJ1-4, the V gene TRBV9; D perhaps matches TRBD1 (5 bases). The CDR3 runs to 16 residues. Trimming shortened V by 0 bases and J by 5 bases, and 14 bases separated the two germline ends. The germline gives CDR1 SGDLS, CDR2 YYNGEE. In nucleotides, the CDR3 is TGTGCCAGCAGCGTAGACTTCGGAGGGGAGAATGAAAAACTGTTTTTT. Amino acid sequence: CASSVDFGGENEKLFF. The whole variable domain, remainder taken from reference TRBV9 and TRBJ1-4, is DSGVTQTPKHLITATGQRVTLRCSPRSGDLSVYWYQQSLDQGLQFLIQYYNGEERAKGNILERFSAQQFPDLHSELNLSSLELGDSALYFCASSVDFGGENEKLFFGSGTQLSVL.

The V call is TRBV27, the J call TRBJ2-3; no reliable D call. Germline assignment: CDR1 MNHEY and CDR2 SMNVEV (reference sequence). Trimming stripped 4 bases from V and 4 bases from J, with 15 bases between. This CDR3 contains 15 residues. This chain's CDR3 is CASSSIGSFADTQYF. The CDR3 nucleotides read TGTGCCAGCAGTTCCATAGGATCCTTCGCAGATACGCAGTATTTT.

This chain joins TRBV27 and TRBJ2-7; 10 bases fit TRBD2. The CDR3 has 15 amino acids. Germline V CDR1 and CDR2: MNHEY, SMNVEV (reference sequence). Trimming at V came to 4 bases and at J to 0 bases, leaving 3 bases not matched to a gene. CDR3 coding DNA: TGTGCCAGCAGTTGGACTAGCGGAGGCTCCTACGAGCAGTACTTC. Amino acid sequence: CASSWTSGGSYEQYF.

The chain links TRBV7-2 to TRBJ1-4, with TRBD1 as a possible D gene (6 bases). Germline V gives CDR1 SGHTA, CDR2 FQGNSA. This CDR3 has 16 amino acids. Trimming removed 5 bases at V and 0 bases at J, with 13 bases between. Written as DNA, the CDR3 is TGTGCCAGCAGCAAAGGACAGTCTACAACTAATGAAAAACTGTTTTTT. Amino acid sequence: CASSKGQSTTNEKLFF.

This clone has more than one count but fewer than ten. The gene calls are TRBV2 and TRBJ1-1; D is possibly TRBD1 (5 bases). The CDR3 has 16 amino acids. Per germline, CDR1 SNHLY and CDR2 FYNNEI. The ends were cut back, 5 bases at V and 1 base at J, with 17 bases in the middle. The CDR3 coding sequence is TGTGCCAGCAGTAGCCTAGACAGTTCTGAGAACACTGAAGCTTTCTTT. It yields the protein CASSSLDSSENTEAFF.